The sequence of this T cell receptor (beta chain) was determined in a study of blood T cell repertoires in COVID-19. This clone was seen only a few times. V shed 3 bases, J shed 7 bases, and the junction held 13 bases outside the gene matches. CDR1 and CDR2 (germline): SGHTS, YDEGEE. The CDR3 has 17 amino acids. Generated by immunoSEQ multiplex PCR, the TCRdb table keeps only in-frame clones and is missing some. The table has some 180,000 clones, around nine tenths seen once. The clonotype originates from a woman older than 75 with COVID-19, enrolled during active disease. The chain recombines TRBV5-8 with TRBJ2-1; 10 positions agree with TRBD1. Sequenced material: peripheral blood. CDR3 bases: TGTGCCAGCAGCTACGACCCGGGACAGGGGCTTGGAAATGAGCAGTTCTTC. Translating gives CASSYDPGQGLGNEQFF.